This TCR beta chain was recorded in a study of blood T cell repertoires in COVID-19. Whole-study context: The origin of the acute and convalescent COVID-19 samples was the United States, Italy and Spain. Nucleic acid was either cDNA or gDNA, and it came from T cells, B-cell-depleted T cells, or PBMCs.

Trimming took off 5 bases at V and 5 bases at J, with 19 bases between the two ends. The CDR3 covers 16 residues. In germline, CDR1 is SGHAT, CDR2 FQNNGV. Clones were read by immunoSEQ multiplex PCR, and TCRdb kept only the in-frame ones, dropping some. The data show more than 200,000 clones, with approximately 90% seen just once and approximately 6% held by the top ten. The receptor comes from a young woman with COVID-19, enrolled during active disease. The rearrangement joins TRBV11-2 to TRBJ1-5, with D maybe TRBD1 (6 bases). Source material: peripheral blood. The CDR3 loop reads CASSKGSRDIDQPQHF. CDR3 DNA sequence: TGTGCCAGCAGCAAGGGGTCCCGGGACATCGATCAGCCCCAGCATTTT. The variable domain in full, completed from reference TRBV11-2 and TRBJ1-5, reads EAGVAQSPRYKIIEKRQSVAFWCNPISGHATLYWYQQILGQGPKLLIQFQNNGVVDDSQLPKDRFSAERLKGVDSTLKIQPAKLEDSAVYLCASSKGSRDIDQPQHFGDGTRLSIL.